This T cell receptor beta chain was sequenced during a study of human T cells and chemical hapten exposure. Study overall: The study sensitized with 2% DPC on a 2 cm by 2 cm patch of upper inner arm skin. Throughout a study of 20 to 25 weeks, patients underwent weekly scalp administration of diphenylcyclopropenone doses.

The study used a library that attached unique molecular identifiers to individual cDNA molecules. MiXCR, run by TCRdb on the RACE reads, gives a single entry per CDR3 protein. The sample consists of 74,000 or so distinct CDR3 sequences, 10% to 15% of them appearing once. Study results and caveats: Sensitizing to DPC left TCRs with a frequency above 1 in 1000 unaltered.

There are a few counts of this clonotype. Its antigen is as yet unknown. Time point noted: patch test 1, 2 weeks after DPC sensitization. Treatment defined: therapeutic diphenylcyclopropenone sensitization with weekly scalp DPC. The ends lost 7 bases at V and 3 bases at J; junction bases unmatched: 10. The CDR3 runs to 16 residues. Germline V gene sequence: CDR1 MNHNY, CDR2 SVGAGI (reference sequence). The clonotype was recovered from a woman aged 60-70 years with alopecia areata. Some clones in this sample may be carry-over from other donors' samples. The V gene is TRBV6-6, the J gene TRBJ1-4; 8 bases map to TRBD1. Sample: whole blood, taken in connection with sensitization to the hapten diphenylcyclopropenone (DPC). The CDR3 DNA reads TGTGCCAGCACGCCGGGACAGGCCACCCCTAATGAAAAACTGTTTTTT. This encodes CASTPGQATPNEKLFF.